The 16 T cell receptor beta chains below come from one sample, sequenced in a study of OX40 agonist ivuxolimab in advanced cancers. The repertoire was sequenced with immunoSEQ multiplex PCR; TCRdb's copy has only in-frame clones and lacks some. Among tens of thousands of clones listed, about 88% were seen once. The sample here was CD4+ or CD8+ T cells sorted from blood, taken in a trial of the OX40 agonist ivuxolimab. The receptors here all came from an adult with an advanced solid tumor such as melanoma, head and neck, liver or kidney cancer.

This chain uses TRBV7-9 with TRBJ2-7; perhaps TRBD1 as D (7 bases). CDR1 is SEHNR, CDR2 FQNEAQ, per germline (reference sequence). The CDR3 extends over 16 amino acids. V lost 5 bases to trimming and J lost 1 base, with 18 bases between them. CDR3 amino acids: CASSLSLTGTSYEQYF. The CDR3 DNA reads as TGTGCCAGCAGCCTTTCCCTGACAGGGACTTCCTACGAGCAGTACTTC.

This clone appeared once. This chain links TRBV5-1 with TRBJ1-3, with 8 bases identical to TRBD1. Losses at the gene ends were 4 bases for V and 1 base for J; bases not matched to a gene: 10. Germline V gene data show CDR1 as SGHRS and CDR2 as YFSETQ. CDR3 size: 17 residues. This chain's CDR3 is CASSLIGQGLSGNTIYF. In nucleotides, the CDR3 is TGCGCCAGCAGCCTGATCGGACAGGGTCTGTCTGGAAACACCATATATTTT.

This chain joins TRBV29-1 and TRBJ1-1, with TRBD1 matching 9 bases. CDR3 length equals 11 residues. V shed 5 bases, J shed 7 bases, and the junction held 2 bases outside the gene matches. Germline V gene lookup returns CDR1 SQVTM and CDR2 ANQGSEA. In nucleotides, the CDR3 is TGCAGCGTTACGGACAGGGGTGAAGCTTTCTTT. Its protein product is CSVTDRGEAFF.

CDR3 region: CASRTTGDQNYGYTF. The CDR3 DNA follows: TGTGCCAGTAGAACAACAGGGGATCAGAACTATGGCTACACCTTC. The chain has TRBV19 and TRBJ1-2, with 7 positions matching TRBD1. CDR3 length equals 15 residues. From germline, CDR1 is LNHDA and CDR2 SQIVND (reference sequence). The J segment lost 2 bases and the V segment lost 6 bases, leaving 9 bases of the junction unmatched.

The chain has TRBV6-1 and TRBJ2-5; TRBD2 might be the D (6 bases). V was cut by 7 bases and J by 5 bases, with 14 bases left in between. The V gene's germline CDR1 is MNHNS and CDR2 SASEGT. The CDR3 has 13 amino acids. The CDR3 DNA follows: TGTGCCAGCACCTCCTCCGGGAGTGAGACCCAGTACTTC. It yields the protein CASTSSGSETQYF.

J is TRBJ1-5 and V is TRBV28, with TRBD1 matching 7 bases. V shed 5 bases and J 0 bases; nucleotides not matched to a gene: 7. The CDR3 spans 16 residues. Germline values: CDR1 MDHEN, CDR2 SYDVKM. DNA for the CDR3: TGTGCCAGCAGTCCAGGGGACAGACTTAGCAATCAGCCCCAGCATTTT. Its protein product is CASSPGDRLSNQPQHF.

This rearrangement joins TRBV10-1 to TRBJ2-5; no reliable D call. The CDR3 length is 15 residues. Germline CDR1 reads WNHNN; CDR2 reads SYGVQD (reference sequence). V was pared by 7 bases and J by 2 bases, with 17 bases between. The CDR3 nucleotides are TGCGCCAGCAACGGCAGCAGCTTTCTTCAAGAGACCCAGTACTTC. The encoded protein is CASNGSSFLQETQYF.

The J gene is TRBJ2-5, the V gene TRBV10-1; TRBD1 is a possible D gene (5 bases). Matching the DNA end better, TRBJ2-7 makes the J call doubtful. The CDR3 extends over 12 amino acids. From germline, CDR1 is WNHNN and CDR2 SYGVQD (reference sequence). The CDR3 coding sequence is TGCGCCAGCAGCGCAGGGTTCTACGAGCAGTACTTC. This gives the protein CASSAGFYEQYF.

This clone was recorded once. The rearrangement uses TRBV28 and TRBJ2-1, with D tentatively TRBD1 (7 bases). Trimming left V 6 bases short and J 10 bases short, with 16 bases between. The CDR3 has 13 residues. The germline V gene encodes CDR1 MDHEN and CDR2 SYDVKM. The CDR3 spells CASSQGGSWEQFF. The CDR3 nucleotides read TGTGCCAGCAGCCAGGGGGGTTCGTGGGAGCAGTTCTTC.

J is TRBJ1-4 and V is TRBV4-1; weak D call: TRBD1 (5 bases). Germline assignment: CDR1 MGHRA and CDR2 YSYEKL. The CDR3 has 16 amino acids. Trimming took off 4 bases at V and 0 bases at J, with 12 bases between the two ends. The CDR3 bases are TGCGCCAGCAGCCTCGGACACTCTGCAACTAATGAAAAACTGTTTTTT. This codes for CASSLGHSATNEKLFF.

The chain carries TRBV2 and TRBJ2-5; TRBD1 is a possible D gene (6 bases). Trimming pared 10 bases from V and 1 base from J, leaving 13 bases between. The CDR3 runs 13 residues. Per germline, CDR1 SNHLY and CDR2 FYNNEI. CDR3 in DNA: TGTGCCACCTCCTGGACAGCCCAAGAGACCCAGTACTTC. This gives the protein CATSWTAQETQYF.

The chain recombines TRBV6-5 with TRBJ2-3; D is possibly TRBD2 (6 bases). Looked up from germline, CDR1 is MNHEY and CDR2 is SVGAGI. This CDR3 has 12 amino acids. The germline V and J ends were trimmed by 5 bases and 8 bases, with 11 bases remaining between them. The CDR3 protein is CASSPWGGTQYF. CDR3 DNA: TGTGCCAGCAGTCCCTGGGGAGGTACGCAGTATTTT.

The rearrangement joins TRBV27 to TRBJ2-7; possible D gene TRBD1, 6 bases. Trimming removed 4 bases from V and 3 bases from J, with 28 bases in between. Germline V gene sequence: CDR1 MNHEY, CDR2 SMNVEV (reference sequence). There are 19 residues in the CDR3. The DNA of the CDR3 is TGTGCCAGCAGTTCTCTCCTAACCCCGGGACAATGGAATAACTACGAGCAGTACTTC. Its translation: CASSSLLTPGQWNNYEQYF.

In its sample, this clone was seen once. The V call is TRBV2, the J call TRBJ2-2, with 8 bases fitting TRBD1. CDR1 SNHLY and CDR2 FYNNEI come from the germline V gene. V was clipped by 7 bases and J by 1 base; unmatched bases: 2. This CDR3 region has 14 residues. The CDR3 nucleotides are TGTGCCAGCAAAGGACAGGGGAACACCGGGGAGCTGTTTTTT. Amino acids: CASKGQGNTGELFF. Full variable domain (remainder filled in from reference TRBV2 and TRBJ2-2): EPEVTQTPSHQVTQMGQEVILRCVPISNHLYFYWYRQILGQKVEFLVSFYNNEISEKSEIFDDQFSVERPDGSNFTLKIRSTKLEDSAMYFCASKGQGNTGELFFGEGSRLTVL.

This clone was detected only a few times. This chain links TRBV7-3 with TRBJ2-3, with 10 positions matching TRBD2. This CDR3 contains 16 residues. V was pared by 4 bases and J by 8 bases, with 12 bases of the junction left unmatched. Per the germline V gene, CDR1 is SGHTA and CDR2 is FQGTGA. CDR3 DNA sequence: TGTGCCAGCAGCTCCCCTAGCGGGAGCGACCGGGGTACGCAGTATTTT. This gives the protein CASSSPSGSDRGTQYF.

The V call is TRBV2, the J call TRBJ2-3; 8 bases align to TRBD1. The V and J ends lost 6 bases and 0 bases, in that order; junction bases with no gene match: 2. CDR1 SNHLY and CDR2 FYNNEI come from the germline V gene. The CDR3 covers 14 residues. Here the CDR3 DNA reads TGTGCCAGCAGCCGGGACAGGAGCACAGATACGCAGTATTTT. Amino acids: CASSRDRSTDTQYF. The complete variable domain, with remaining parts taken from reference TRBV2 and TRBJ2-3, reads EPEVTQTPSHQVTQMGQEVILRCVPISNHLYFYWYRQILGQKVEFLVSFYNNEISEKSEIFDDQFSVERPDGSNFTLKIRSTKLEDSAMYFCASSRDRSTDTQYFGPGTRLTVL.